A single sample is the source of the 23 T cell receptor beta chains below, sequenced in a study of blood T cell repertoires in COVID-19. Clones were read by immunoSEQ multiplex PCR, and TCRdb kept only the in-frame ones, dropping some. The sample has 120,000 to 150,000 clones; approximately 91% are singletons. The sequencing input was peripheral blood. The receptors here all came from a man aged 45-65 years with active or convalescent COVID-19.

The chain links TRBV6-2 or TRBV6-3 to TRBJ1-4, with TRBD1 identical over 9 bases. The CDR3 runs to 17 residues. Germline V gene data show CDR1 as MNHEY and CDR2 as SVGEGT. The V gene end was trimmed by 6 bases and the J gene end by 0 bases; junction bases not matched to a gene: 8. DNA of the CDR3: TGTGCCAGCAGCAAACGGACAGGGGCGACAACTAATGAAAAACTGTTTTTT. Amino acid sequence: CASSKRTGATTNEKLFF.

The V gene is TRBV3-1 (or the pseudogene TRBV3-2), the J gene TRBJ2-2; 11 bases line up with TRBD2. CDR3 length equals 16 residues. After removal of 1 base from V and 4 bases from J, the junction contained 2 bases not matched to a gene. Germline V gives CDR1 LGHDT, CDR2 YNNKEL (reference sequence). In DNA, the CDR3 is TGTGCCAGCAGCCAAGGTAGCGGGAGGGCCACCGGGGAGCTGTTTTTT. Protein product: CASSQGSGRATGELFF.

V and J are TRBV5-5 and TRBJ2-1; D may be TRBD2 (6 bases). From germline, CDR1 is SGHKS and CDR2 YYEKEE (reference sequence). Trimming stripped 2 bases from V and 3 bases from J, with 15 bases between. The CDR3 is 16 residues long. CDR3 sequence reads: CASSFTLGGDYNEQFF. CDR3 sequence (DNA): TGTGCCAGCAGCTTCACGCTGGGCGGGGACTACAATGAGCAGTTCTTC.

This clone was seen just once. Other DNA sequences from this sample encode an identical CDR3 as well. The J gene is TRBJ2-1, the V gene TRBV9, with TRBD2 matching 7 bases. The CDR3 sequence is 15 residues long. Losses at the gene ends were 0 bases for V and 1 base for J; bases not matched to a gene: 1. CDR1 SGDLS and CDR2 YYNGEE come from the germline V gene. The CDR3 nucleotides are TGTGCCAGCAGCGTAGAGGGAGGGTCCTACAATGAGCAGTTCTTC. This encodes CASSVEGGSYNEQFF.

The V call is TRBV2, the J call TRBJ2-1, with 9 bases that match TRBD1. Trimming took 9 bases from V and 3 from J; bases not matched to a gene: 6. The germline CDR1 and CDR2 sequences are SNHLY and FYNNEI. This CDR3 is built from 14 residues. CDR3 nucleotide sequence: TGTGCCAGGAGCGGGACAGGGAGCTACAATGAGCAGTTCTTC. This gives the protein CARSGTGSYNEQFF. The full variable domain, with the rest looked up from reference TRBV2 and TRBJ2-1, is EPEVTQTPSHQVTQMGQEVILRCVPISNHLYFYWYRQILGQKVEFLVSFYNNEISEKSEIFDDQFSVERPDGSNFTLKIRSTKLEDSAMYFCARSGTGSYNEQFFGPGTRLTVL.

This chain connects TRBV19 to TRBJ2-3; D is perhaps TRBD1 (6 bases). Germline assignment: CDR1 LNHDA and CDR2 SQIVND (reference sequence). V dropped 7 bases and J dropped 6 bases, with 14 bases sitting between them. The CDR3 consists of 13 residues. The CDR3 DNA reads TGTGCCAGTACCCAGGGGCAGCATGATACGCAGTATTTT. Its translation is CASTQGQHDTQYF.

CDR3 loop: CASSEGAGWAETQYF. The CDR3 nucleotides are TGTGCCAGCAGTGAAGGGGCGGGGTGGGCTGAGACCCAGTACTTC. V is TRBV6-1 and J is TRBJ2-5; D is perhaps TRBD2 (6 bases). The length of the CDR3 is 15 residues. CDR1 and CDR2 from the germline V gene are MNHNS and SASEGT. V was clipped by 1 base and J by 5 bases, with 14 bases between them.

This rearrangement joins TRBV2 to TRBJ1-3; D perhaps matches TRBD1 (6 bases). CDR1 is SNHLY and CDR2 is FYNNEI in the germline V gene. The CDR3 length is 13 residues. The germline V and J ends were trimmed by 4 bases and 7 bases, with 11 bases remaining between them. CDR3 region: CASSVRGSNTIYF. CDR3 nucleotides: TGTGCCAGCAGTGTAAGGGGGTCGAACACCATATATTTT.

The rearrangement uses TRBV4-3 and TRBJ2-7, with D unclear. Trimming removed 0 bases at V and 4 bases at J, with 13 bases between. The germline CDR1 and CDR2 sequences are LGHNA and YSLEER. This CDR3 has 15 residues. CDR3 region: CASSQDWPGPYEQYF. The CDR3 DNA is TGCGCCAGCAGCCAAGATTGGCCAGGTCCTTACGAGCAGTACTTC.

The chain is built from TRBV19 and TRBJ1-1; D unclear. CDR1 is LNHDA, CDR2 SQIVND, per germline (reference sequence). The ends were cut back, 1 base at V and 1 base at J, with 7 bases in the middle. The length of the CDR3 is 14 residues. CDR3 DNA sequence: TGTGCCAGTAGTATAGCGCGGGGGAACACTGAAGCTTTCTTT. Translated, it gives CASSIARGNTEAFF.

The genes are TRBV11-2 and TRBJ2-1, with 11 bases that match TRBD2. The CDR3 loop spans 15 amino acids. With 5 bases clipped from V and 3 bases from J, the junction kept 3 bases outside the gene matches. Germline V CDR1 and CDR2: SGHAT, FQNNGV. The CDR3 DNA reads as TGTGCCAGCAGCGTTACTAGCGGGAGCTACAATGAGCAGTTCTTC. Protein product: CASSVTSGSYNEQFF.

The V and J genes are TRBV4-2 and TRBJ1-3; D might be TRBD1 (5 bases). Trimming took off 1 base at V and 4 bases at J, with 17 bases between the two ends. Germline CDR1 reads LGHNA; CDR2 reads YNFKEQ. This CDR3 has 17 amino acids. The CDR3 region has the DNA TGTGCCAGCAGCCAAGTGGGTGGCGGGGGTTCCGGAAACACCATATATTTT. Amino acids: CASSQVGGGGSGNTIYF.

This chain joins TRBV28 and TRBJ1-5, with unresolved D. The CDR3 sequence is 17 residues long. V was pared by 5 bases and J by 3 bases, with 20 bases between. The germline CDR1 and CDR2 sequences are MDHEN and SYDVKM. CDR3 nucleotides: TGTGCCAGCAGTCAAACGGGATTTCGAAAGCCCAATCAGCCCCAGCATTTT. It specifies CASSQTGFRKPNQPQHF.

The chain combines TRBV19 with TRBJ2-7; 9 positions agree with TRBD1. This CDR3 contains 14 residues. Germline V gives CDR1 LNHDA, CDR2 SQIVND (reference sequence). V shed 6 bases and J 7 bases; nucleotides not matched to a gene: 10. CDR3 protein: CASSLGTGSREQYF. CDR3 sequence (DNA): TGTGCCAGTAGCCTTGGGACAGGGAGTAGGGAGCAGTACTTC.

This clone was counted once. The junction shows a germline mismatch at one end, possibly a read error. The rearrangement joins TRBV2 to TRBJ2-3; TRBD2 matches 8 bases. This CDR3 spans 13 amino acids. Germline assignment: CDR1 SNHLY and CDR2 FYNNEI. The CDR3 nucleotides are TGTGCCAGCAGTGAAACGGGAGGGCCTGGGGATTTTTTT. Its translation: CASSETGGPGDFF.

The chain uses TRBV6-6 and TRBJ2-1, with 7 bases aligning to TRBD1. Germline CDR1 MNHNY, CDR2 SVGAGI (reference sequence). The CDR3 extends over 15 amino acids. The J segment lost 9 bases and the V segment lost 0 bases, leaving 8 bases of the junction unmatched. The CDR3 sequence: CASSYSVLGGAEQFF. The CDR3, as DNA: TGTGCCAGCAGTTACTCCGTCCTAGGGGGCGCTGAGCAGTTCTTC.

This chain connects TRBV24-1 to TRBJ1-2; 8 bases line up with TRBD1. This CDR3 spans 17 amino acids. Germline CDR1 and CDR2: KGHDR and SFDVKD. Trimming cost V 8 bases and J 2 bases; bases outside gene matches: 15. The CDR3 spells CATIGFWDRSLNYGYTF. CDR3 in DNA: TGTGCCACCATAGGTTTTTGGGACAGGTCTTTGAACTATGGCTACACCTTC.

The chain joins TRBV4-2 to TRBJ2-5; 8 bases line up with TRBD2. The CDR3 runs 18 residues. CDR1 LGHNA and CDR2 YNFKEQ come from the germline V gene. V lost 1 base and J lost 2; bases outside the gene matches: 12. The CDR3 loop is CASSQGSGASGLQETQYF. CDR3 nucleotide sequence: TGTGCCAGCAGCCAAGGTAGCGGGGCTAGCGGGCTGCAAGAGACCCAGTACTTC.

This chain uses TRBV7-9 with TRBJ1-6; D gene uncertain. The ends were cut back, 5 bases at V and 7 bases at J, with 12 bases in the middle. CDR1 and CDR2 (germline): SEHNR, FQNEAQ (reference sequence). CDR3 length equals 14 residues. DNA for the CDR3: TGTGCCAGCAGCCATCTGCCACTAAATTCACCCCTCCACTTT. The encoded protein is CASSHLPLNSPLHF.

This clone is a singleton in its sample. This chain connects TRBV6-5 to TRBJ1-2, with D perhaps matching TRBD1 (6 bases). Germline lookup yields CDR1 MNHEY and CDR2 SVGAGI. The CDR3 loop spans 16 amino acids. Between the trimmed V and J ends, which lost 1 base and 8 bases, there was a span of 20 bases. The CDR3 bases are TGTGCCAGCAGTTACTACAGGGAATCCTCTCGATTGGGCTACACCTTC. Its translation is CASSYYRESSRLGYTF.

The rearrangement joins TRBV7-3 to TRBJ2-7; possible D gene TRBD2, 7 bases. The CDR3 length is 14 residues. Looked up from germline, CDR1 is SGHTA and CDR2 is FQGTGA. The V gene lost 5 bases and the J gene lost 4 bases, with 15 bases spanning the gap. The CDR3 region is CASSHLGGGYEQYF. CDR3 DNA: TGTGCCAGCAGCCACCTAGGGGGAGGGTACGAGCAGTACTTC.

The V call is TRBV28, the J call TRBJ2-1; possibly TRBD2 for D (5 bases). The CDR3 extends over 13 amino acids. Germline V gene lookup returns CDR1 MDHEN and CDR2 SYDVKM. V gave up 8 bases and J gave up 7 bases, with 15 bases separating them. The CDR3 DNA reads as TGTGCCAGCTTCCCCCTAGAGCGGAATGAGCAGTTCTTC. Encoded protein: CASFPLERNEQFF.

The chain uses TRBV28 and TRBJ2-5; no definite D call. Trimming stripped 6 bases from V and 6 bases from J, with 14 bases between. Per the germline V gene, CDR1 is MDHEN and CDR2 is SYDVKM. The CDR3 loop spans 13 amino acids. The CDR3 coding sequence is TGTGCCAGCAGACTCTCCCCCCGTCAGACCCAGTACTTC. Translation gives CASRLSPRQTQYF.